This TCR beta chain derives from a study of regulatory T cells in long-lasting Graves disease. This sample's time point: persistent/refractory GD, antithyroid drugs over 5 years with positive TRAb. PBMC RNA served as the TCR library source. Arm-PCR of CDR3 regions with iRepertoire HTBI primers generated TCR beta libraries. Per the authors' pipeline: Taken together, the samples had roughly 56 TRBV and roughly 15 TRBJ segments identified. TCRdb re-derived calls from the multiplex PCR reads in MiXCR, one entry per CDR3 protein. TCRdb's processing, not the authors' own work, is the source of the V and J calls. Of about 310,000 distinct CDR3 sequences in the sample, 22% were seen once. The ends lost 3 bases at V and 1 base at J; junction bases unmatched: 5. CDR3 length: 15 residues. Per germline, CDR1 SGHRS and CDR2 YFSETQ.

This TCR derives from a female donor with Graves disease. The input for sequencing was peripheral blood mononuclear cells (PBMCs), taken when the disease was refractory, from a patient treated with antithyroid drugs. V gene TRBV5-1 combines with J gene TRBJ2-5; 8 nucleotides align to TRBD1. The CDR3 region is CASSWTGYGQETQYF. For the CDR3, the DNA is TGCGCCAGCAGCTGGACAGGGTATGGCCAAGAGACCCAGTACTTC.